This passage covers 15 T cell receptor beta chains from one sample sequenced in a study of blood T cell repertoires in COVID-19. Profiled with immunoSEQ multiplex PCR; TCRdb holds only in-frame clones, not every one. The sample yields 350,000 to 450,000 clones, about nine tenths seen once. The specimen was peripheral blood. All receptors derive from a woman aged 40 to 49 with COVID-19, enrolled during active disease.

This clone occurred a few times. The chain joins TRBV9 to TRBJ2-5, with 7 bases that match TRBD2. The CDR3 runs to 16 residues. Unmatched junction bases numbered 7, after V lost 0 bases and J lost 2 bases. The germline CDR1 and CDR2 sequences are SGDLS and YYNGEE. The CDR3 is CASSVASGGAQETQYF. CDR3 DNA: TGTGCCAGCAGCGTAGCTAGCGGTGGGGCACAAGAGACCCAGTACTTC.

The chain is built from TRBV29-1 and TRBJ1-2, with D perhaps matching TRBD1 (5 bases). V lost 4 bases and J 12 bases, leaving 18 bases between the germline ends. Germline V CDR1 and CDR2: SQVTM, ANQGSEA. The length of the CDR3 is 12 residues. CDR3 coding DNA: TGCAGCGTTGTAGGGGAGGCAGCACGAGACACCTTC. This encodes CSVVGEAARDTF.

This rearrangement joins TRBV5-1 to TRBJ2-1, with unresolved D. CDR1 SGHRS and CDR2 YFSETQ come from the germline V gene. Trimming removed 1 base from V and 8 bases from J, with 10 bases in between. This CDR3 comprises 13 residues. In DNA, the CDR3 is TGCGCCAGCAGCTTGAATCCAGGTTATGAGCAGTTCTTC. It encodes CASSLNPGYEQFF.

J is TRBJ1-3 and V is TRBV9, with TRBD1 as a possible D gene (5 bases). Between the trimmed V and J ends, which lost 4 bases and 0 bases, there was a span of 14 bases. Germline-derived CDR1 and CDR2 are SGDLS and YYNGEE. The CDR3 has 16 amino acids. The CDR3 reads CASSPPKGISGNTIYF. The CDR3, as DNA: TGTGCCAGCAGCCCCCCGAAGGGGATCTCTGGAAACACCATATATTTT.

The chain links TRBV12-3 or TRBV12-4 to TRBJ1-6; D uncertain. This CDR3 comprises 12 residues. V gave up 7 bases and J gave up 10 bases, with 11 bases separating them. For the CDR3, the DNA is TGTGCCAGCAATGTTTGGAGCTCACCCCTCCACTTT. Amino acids: CASNVWSSPLHF.

The CDR3, as DNA: TGTGCCAGCAGCATGCACAGGGGTCCCTACGAGCAGTACTTC. The encoded protein is CASSMHRGPYEQYF. The chain links TRBV7-2 to TRBJ2-7, with 7 bases matching TRBD1. This CDR3 region has 14 residues. V trimming: 5 bases; J trimming: 2 bases; junction bases outside the gene matches: 6. Germline V gene sequence: CDR1 SGHTA, CDR2 FQGNSA.

J is TRBJ1-3 and V is TRBV19; the D is unclear. There are 15 residues in the CDR3. The germline V gene has CDR1 LNHDA and CDR2 SQIVND (reference sequence). With 2 bases removed from V and 0 bases from J, the gap between germline ends came to 8 bases. This chain's CDR3 is CASSINGNSGNTIYF. CDR3 sequence (DNA): TGTGCCAGTAGTATAAACGGTAACTCTGGAAACACCATATATTTT.

The V call is TRBV9, the J call TRBJ2-3, with 10 bases identical to TRBD1. The junction had 14 bases not matched to a gene; V was cut back by 3 bases and J by 4 bases. The V gene's germline CDR1 is SGDLS and CDR2 YYNGEE. This CDR3 has 18 amino acids. The CDR3 loop reads CASSALGVGQGVADTQYF. CDR3 nucleotide sequence: TGTGCCAGCAGCGCTCTTGGGGTTGGACAGGGGGTCGCAGATACGCAGTATTTT.

This clone was counted a few times. The V call is TRBV19, the J call TRBJ1-1; 8 bases fit TRBD1. Germline loops: CDR1 LNHDA, CDR2 SQIVND (reference sequence). After removal of 4 bases from V and 0 bases from J, the junction contained 7 bases not matched to a gene. CDR3 size: 16 residues. The CDR3 region has the DNA TGTGCCAGTAGTAAGGGGACAGGAGTTATGAACACTGAAGCTTTCTTT. Its translation: CASSKGTGVMNTEAFF.

V and J are TRBV19 and TRBJ1-1; no definite D call. CDR3 length equals 12 residues. CDR1 and CDR2 (germline): LNHDA, SQIVND (reference sequence). With 3 bases removed from V and 3 bases from J, the gap between germline ends came to 5 bases. CDR3 region: CASSIDYTEAFF. In nucleotides, the CDR3 is TGTGCCAGTAGTATTGACTACACTGAAGCTTTCTTT.

With respect to this clone: Other DNA sequences of this sample code for an identical CDR3. The gene calls are TRBV10-3 and TRBJ1-2; D perhaps matches TRBD1 (6 bases). The CDR3 length is 13 residues. Between the trimmed V and J ends, which lost 7 bases and 2 bases, there was a span of 11 bases. Germline CDR1 ENHRY, CDR2 SYGVKD. The CDR3 DNA follows: TGTGCCATCACTCCAGGGGCGAACTATGGCTACACCTTC. Its translation is CAITPGANYGYTF.

The CDR3 DNA reads TGTGCCTGGAGTAGGCGGTCTAATGAAAAACTGTTTTTT. Translated, it gives CAWSRRSNEKLFF. This sequence joins TRBV30 and TRBJ1-4, with D uncertain. The CDR3 extends over 13 amino acids. V was trimmed by 2 bases and J by 3 bases, leaving 7 bases between them. Germline assignment: CDR1 GTSNPN and CDR2 SVGIG (reference sequence).

This clone occurred a few times. This sequence joins TRBV19 and TRBJ1-5; 7 nucleotides line up with TRBD1. CDR1 is LNHDA, CDR2 SQIVND, per germline (reference sequence). The CDR3 is 13 residues long. J gave up 7 bases and V 5 bases, and 5 bases lay outside the gene matches. The CDR3 nucleotides read TGTGCCAGTAGTGACAGGGTTGAACAGCCCCAGCATTTT. Its translation: CASSDRVEQPQHF.

The chain combines TRBV24-1 with TRBJ1-2; 7 bases match TRBD1. Trimming took 3 bases from V and 2 from J; bases not matched to a gene: 5. The CDR3 consists of 15 residues. Germline loops: CDR1 KGHDR, CDR2 SFDVKD. In DNA form, the CDR3 reads TGTGCCACCAGTGATGCGCCGACAGGGAACTATGGCTACACCTTC. Protein: CATSDAPTGNYGYTF.

V is TRBV5-1 and J is TRBJ2-5; 10 bases line up with TRBD2. This CDR3 contains 15 residues. The germline V gene encodes CDR1 SGHRS and CDR2 YFSETQ. The V segment lost 3 bases and the J segment 5 bases; nucleotides outside the gene matches: 7. The CDR3 sequence: CASSSTGTSAETQYF. The CDR3 DNA reads TGCGCCAGCAGCTCAACCGGGACTAGCGCGGAGACCCAGTACTTC.